This record concerns one T cell receptor (beta chain) sequence. Its matching antigen is unknown. The sample belongs to a study of cytomegalovirus exposure and HLA in healthy donors. The study, taken as a whole, reports: Only CMV serostatus was available as immune exposure information.

The PCR employed 60 Vbeta primers together with 13 Jbeta primers. Sequencing was performed with immunoSEQ multiplex PCR; in TCRdb, only in-frame clones are kept and a portion is missing. Found here are more than 45,000 clones; the top ten clones hold roughly 12%. V lost 6 bases, J lost 4 bases, and 18 bases lay in between. This CDR3 has 14 amino acids. The V gene's germline CDR1 is SQVTM and CDR2 ANQGSEA. Material: PBMCs. The genes are TRBV29-1 and TRBJ1-2; no firm D call. This clonotype originated in an older woman in good health and CMV-seropositive. The CDR3 coding sequence is TGCAGCGTGCCCGCGGGTGGGGAACTCTATGGCTACACCTTC. It yields the protein CSVPAGGELYGYTF.